The TCR beta chain under discussion was sequenced for a study of blood T cell repertoires in COVID-19. Study summary: Both acute and convalescent COVID-19 samples were obtained from the United States, Italy and Spain. Nucleic acid was either cDNA or gDNA, and it came from T cells, B-cell-depleted T cells, or PBMCs.

Between the trimmed V and J ends, which lost 2 bases and 3 bases, there was a span of 16 bases. CDR1 is MNHNY and CDR2 is SVGAGI in the germline V gene (reference sequence). CDR3 length: 16 amino acids. Source study methods: By means of reference gene primer amplification, nucleated cell counts were estimated. The data were produced by immunoSEQ multiplex PCR, yet TCRdb's version contains in-frame clones alone and is incomplete. V, J and clone size derive from that table, while D and trimming were established from the DNA sequence. The repertoire has fewer than 200,000 clones, under 85% of them found once; the top ten carry about 1.2%.

This receptor was obtained from a man between 60 and 70 years old who had recovered from COVID-19. The chain recombines TRBV6-6 with TRBJ1-1, with a possible D match to TRBD1 (6 bases). Sequencing used peripheral blood. The CDR3 is CASSYGLEGGDTEAFF. The CDR3 DNA sequence: TGTGCCAGCAGTTACGGCTTAGAGGGGGGGGACACTGAAGCTTTCTTT.